Presented here are 24 T cell receptor beta chains from one specimen sequenced in a study of blood T cell repertoires in COVID-19. The data were produced by immunoSEQ multiplex PCR, yet TCRdb's version contains in-frame clones alone and is incomplete. Among roughly 100,000 clones, approximately 90% were seen once, and the ten largest hold around 3.9%. The source material was peripheral blood. Receptors originate from a woman aged 45-59 years in a cohort sampled during active COVID-19.

The CDR3 spells CAWSSVSRFYGYTF. The CDR3 nucleotides read TGTGCCTGGAGCTCTGTTAGCAGATTCTATGGCTACACCTTC. The chain joins TRBV30 to TRBJ1-2; D unresolved. Trimming took 3 bases from V and 4 from J, leaving 15 bases between them. Germline-derived CDR1 and CDR2 are GTSNPN and SVGIG (reference sequence). This CDR3 spans 14 amino acids.

The chain employs TRBV10-3 and TRBJ2-7, with TRBD1 matching over 8 bases. Germline assignment: CDR1 ENHRY and CDR2 SYGVKD. Trimming at V came to 10 bases and at J to 1 base, leaving 6 bases not matched to a gene. CDR3 length: 13 residues. This chain's CDR3 is CATMGQESYEQYF. DNA for the CDR3: TGTGCCACCATGGGACAGGAATCCTACGAGCAGTACTTC.

V and J are TRBV12-5 and TRBJ1-5; no clear D. Germline CDR1 and CDR2: LGHNT and FRNRAP. CDR3 length: 14 residues. Trimming pared 3 bases from V and 2 bases from J, leaving 8 bases between. CDR3 amino acids: CASGFDTGNQPQHF. As DNA, the CDR3 is TGTGCTAGTGGTTTCGACACGGGCAATCAGCCCCAGCATTTT.

The rearrangement joins TRBV18 to TRBJ1-3; D perhaps matches TRBD1 (6 bases). V shed 3 bases and J shed 0 bases, with 18 bases lying between them. CDR1 is KGHSH and CDR2 is LQKENI in the germline V gene. The CDR3 is made up of 18 amino acids. As DNA, the CDR3 is TGTGCCAGCTCACCCCAGATAGGACAGCAAGACTCTGGAAACACCATATATTTT. Residues: CASSPQIGQQDSGNTIYF.

The V and J genes are TRBV29-1 and TRBJ1-3; 9 bases fit TRBD1. Germline V gene data show CDR1 as SQVTM and CDR2 as ANQGSEA. The CDR3 is 13 amino acids. V gave up 7 bases and J gave up 8 bases; unmatched junction bases: 9. The CDR3 bases are TGCAGCGGGGGGACAGGGAGAGGCGACACCATATATTTT. Its translation: CSGGTGRGDTIYF.

The chain carries TRBV28 and TRBJ1-1; a weak D match, TRBD1 (6 bases). In germline, CDR1 is MDHEN, CDR2 SYDVKM. This CDR3 spans 14 amino acids. V dropped 6 bases and J dropped 2 bases, with 13 bases sitting between them. The CDR3 reads CASRLQGSNTEAFF. CDR3 sequence (DNA): TGTGCCAGCAGATTACAGGGATCAAACACTGAAGCTTTCTTT.

V is TRBV28 and J is TRBJ2-7, with TRBD2 as a possible D gene (6 bases). CDR1 MDHEN and CDR2 SYDVKM come from the germline V gene. Trimming pared 5 bases from V and 2 bases from J, leaving 19 bases between. CDR3 length: 16 amino acids. CDR3 sequence reads: CASSLPRGIGPYEQYF. The CDR3 coding sequence is TGTGCCAGCAGTCTCCCCCGGGGGATCGGCCCCTACGAGCAGTACTTC. The full variable domain, rest sourced from reference TRBV28 and TRBJ2-7, is DVKVTQSSRYLVKRTGEKVFLECVQDMDHENMFWYRQDPGLGLRLIYFSYDVKMKEKGDIPEGYSVSREKKERFSLILESASTNQTSMYLCASSLPRGIGPYEQYFGPGTRLTVT.

The chain recombines TRBV5-1 with TRBJ1-6; 7 bases are shared with TRBD1. This CDR3 region has 16 residues. CDR1 SGHRS and CDR2 YFSETQ come from the germline V gene. V lost 1 base, J lost 0 bases, and 1 base stayed unmatched. The DNA for the CDR3 is TGCGCCAGCAGCTTGCAGGGGGGCTCCTATAATTCACCCCTCCACTTT. This sequence encodes CASSLQGGSYNSPLHF. Based on the CDR3 plus reference TRBV5-1 and TRBJ1-6, the full variable domain is KAGVTQTPRYLIKTRGQQVTLSCSPISGHRSVSWYQQTPGQGLQFLFEYFSETQRNKGNFPGRFSGRQFSNSRSEMNVSTLELGDSALYLCASSLQGGSYNSPLHFGNGTRLTVT.

This chain links TRBV7-2 with TRBJ2-7; D is perhaps TRBD2 (5 bases). The germline V gene has CDR1 SGHTA and CDR2 FQGNSA. V lost 2 bases and J 3 bases, leaving 14 bases between the germline ends. CDR3 length equals 15 residues. The CDR3 here is CASSLSTNEDYEQYF. The CDR3, as DNA: TGTGCCAGCAGCTTATCGACTAATGAGGACTACGAGCAGTACTTC.

The chain has TRBV2 and TRBJ1-5, with TRBD1 matching 10 bases. With 4 bases clipped from V and 4 bases from J, the junction kept 4 bases outside the gene matches. There are 15 residues in the CDR3. From germline, CDR1 is SNHLY and CDR2 FYNNEI. CDR3 sequence: CASSATGGGNQPQHF. The CDR3 DNA follows: TGTGCCAGCAGTGCGACAGGGGGCGGAAATCAGCCCCAGCATTTT.

A single count supports this clone. The rearrangement joins TRBV5-1 to TRBJ1-3, with 7 bases matching TRBD1. V gave up 2 bases and J gave up 4 bases; unmatched junction bases: 6. Per germline, CDR1 SGHRS and CDR2 YFSETQ. The CDR3 runs 15 residues. CDR3: CASSLQGTSGNTIYF. The CDR3 bases are TGCGCCAGCAGCTTACAGGGGACGTCCGGAAACACCATATATTTT.

The count of this clone is one. The chain carries TRBV2 and TRBJ1-4; the match to TRBD1 covers 11 bases. CDR1 is SNHLY and CDR2 is FYNNEI in the germline V gene. V shed 2 bases, J shed 3 bases, and the junction held 2 bases outside the gene matches. The CDR3 runs to 16 residues. This chain's CDR3 is CASSERTGGSNEKLFF. The CDR3 DNA follows: TGTGCCAGCAGTGAAAGGACAGGGGGCTCTAATGAAAAACTGTTTTTT.

This clone was seen just once. The V gene is TRBV12-3 or TRBV12-4, the J gene TRBJ1-1; 8 bases line up with TRBD1. The CDR3 runs to 13 residues. Trimming removed 6 bases from V and 5 bases from J; junction bases left unmatched: 5. CDR3 sequence reads: CASSPRGRTEAFF. The CDR3 DNA is TGTGCCAGCAGCCCCAGGGGGCGGACTGAAGCTTTCTTT.

This clone was detected only a few times. The chain employs TRBV7-3 and TRBJ1-5, with D possibly TRBD1 on 5 matching bases. CDR1 and CDR2 (germline): SGHTA, FQGTGA. CDR3 length: 18 amino acids. The ends were cut back, 4 bases at V and 0 bases at J, with 19 bases in the middle. The CDR3 nucleotides are TGTGCCAGCAGCTCAAAGGGGAGGGGCTTAAATAGCAATCAGCCCCAGCATTTT. Protein: CASSSKGRGLNSNQPQHF.

V gene TRBV7-6 combines with J gene TRBJ1-1; D is possibly TRBD1 (5 bases). This CDR3 contains 16 residues. V shed 5 bases and J shed 1 base, with 17 bases lying between them. Germline values: CDR1 SGHVS, CDR2 FNYEAQ. CDR3 residues: CASSLGAQGRNTEAFF. CDR3 sequence (DNA): TGTGCCAGCAGCCTAGGGGCCCAGGGAAGGAACACTGAAGCTTTCTTT. Variable domain in full (rest from reference TRBV7-6 and TRBJ1-1): GAGVSQSPRYKVTKRGQDVALRCDPISGHVSLYWYRQALGQGPEFLTYFNYEAQQDKSGLPNDRFSAERPEGSISTLTIQRTEQRDSAMYRCASSLGAQGRNTEAFFGQGTRLTVV.

V and J are TRBV5-1 and TRBJ2-7, with 8 bases identical to TRBD2. The CDR3 extends over 15 amino acids. Germline loops: CDR1 SGHRS, CDR2 YFSETQ. Trimming removed 0 bases from V and 2 bases from J; junction bases left unmatched: 4. The chain's CDR3 is CASSLEPGLAYEQYF. CDR3 sequence (DNA): TGCGCCAGCAGCTTGGAGCCGGGACTAGCCTACGAGCAGTACTTC.

In its sample, this clone was seen a few times. V is TRBV16 and J is TRBJ2-7; D remains unclear. CDR3 length: 13 residues. CDR1 and CDR2 (germline): KGHSY, FQNENV. V lost 1 base, J lost 4 bases, and 8 bases lay in between. CDR3 sequence: CASSQYLKYEQYF. The CDR3 DNA reads TGTGCCAGCAGCCAATATCTTAAATACGAGCAGTACTTC.

The J gene is TRBJ2-2, the V gene TRBV4-1, with 13 bases fitting TRBD2. The CDR3 totals 17 residues. Germline V lookup: CDR1 MGHRA, CDR2 YSYEKL. Trimming took 2 bases from V and 7 from J; bases not matched to a gene: 7. CDR3 nucleotides: TGCGCCAGCAGCCAACACACGACTAGCGGGAGGATCGGGGAGCTGTTTTTT. Translation: CASSQHTTSGRIGELFF.

The chain couples TRBV7-3 to TRBJ2-7; D may be TRBD2 (6 bases). Germline CDR1 and CDR2: SGHTA and FQGTGA. V was cut by 2 bases and J by 6 bases, with 17 bases left in between. The CDR3 sequence is 15 residues long. The CDR3 sequence is CASSLEGTPESEQYF. The CDR3 DNA sequence: TGTGCCAGCAGCTTAGAAGGGACTCCGGAGAGCGAGCAGTACTTC.

This chain connects TRBV9 to TRBJ2-4; 7 bases fit TRBD1. Looked up from germline, CDR1 is SGDLS and CDR2 is YYNGEE. The CDR3 covers 14 residues. After removal of 3 bases from V and 5 bases from J, the junction contained 5 bases not matched to a gene. CDR3 bases: TGTGCCAGCAGCGCACAGGGGATCCAAAACATTCAGTACTTC. It codes for CASSAQGIQNIQYF.

This clone has more than one count but fewer than ten. This chain joins TRBV27 and TRBJ1-2; 8 bases agree with TRBD1. This CDR3 has 14 amino acids. Trimming removed 3 bases from V and 6 bases from J; junction bases left unmatched: 6. Germline V CDR1 and CDR2: MNHEY, SMNVEV (reference sequence). The DNA of the CDR3 is TGTGCCAGCAGTTTTTTCGGACAGGGCCATGGCTACACCTTC. Translation: CASSFFGQGHGYTF.

V gene TRBV3-1 (or the pseudogene TRBV3-2) combines with J gene TRBJ1-3, with D perhaps matching TRBD1 (5 bases). From germline, CDR1 is LGHDT and CDR2 YNNKEL (reference sequence). Trimming shortened V by 0 bases and J by 6 bases, and 9 bases separated the two germline ends. This CDR3 has 14 residues. In DNA form, the CDR3 reads TGTGCCAGCAGCCAAGATACAGGCCCAAACACCATATATTTT. Encoded protein: CASSQDTGPNTIYF.

The V call is TRBV5-1, the J call TRBJ1-4; D perhaps matches TRBD1 (6 bases). The germline gives CDR1 SGHRS, CDR2 YFSETQ. Trimming removed 4 bases from V and 8 bases from J, with 15 bases in between. The CDR3 sequence is 14 residues long. CDR3: CASSRTERREKLFF. The DNA of the CDR3 is TGCGCCAGCAGCCGGACAGAGAGACGGGAAAAACTGTTTTTT.

The V gene is TRBV2, the J gene TRBJ2-3, with 7 bases that match TRBD1. This CDR3 region has 14 residues. Trimming took 8 bases from V and 1 from J; bases not matched to a gene: 6. Germline-derived CDR1 and CDR2 are SNHLY and FYNNEI. The CDR3 coding sequence is TGTGCCAGCGGGACAGTGGTAGGCACAGATACGCAGTATTTT. This sequence encodes CASGTVVGTDTQYF.